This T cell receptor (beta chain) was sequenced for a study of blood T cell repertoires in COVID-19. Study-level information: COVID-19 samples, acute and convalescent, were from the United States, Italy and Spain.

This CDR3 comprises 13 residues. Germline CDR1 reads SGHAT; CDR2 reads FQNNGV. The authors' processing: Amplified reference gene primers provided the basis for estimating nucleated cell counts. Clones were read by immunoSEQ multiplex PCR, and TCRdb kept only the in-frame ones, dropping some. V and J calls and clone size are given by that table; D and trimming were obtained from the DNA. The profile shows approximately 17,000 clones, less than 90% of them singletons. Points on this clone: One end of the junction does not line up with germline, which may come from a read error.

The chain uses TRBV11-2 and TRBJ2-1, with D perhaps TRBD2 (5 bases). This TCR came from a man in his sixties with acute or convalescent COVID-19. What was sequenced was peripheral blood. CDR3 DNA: TGTGCCAGCAGCCTAGAGGTTGGGAGTGAGCAGTTCTTC. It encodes CASSLEVGSEQFF.